Sequencing of this TCR beta chain was carried out in a study of T cell changes during pregnancy in multiple sclerosis. CDR3 size: 16 residues. From germline, CDR1 is LNHDA and CDR2 SQIVND (reference sequence). With V trimmed by 2 bases and J by 8 bases, 12 bases remained unmatched. Here immunoSEQ multiplex PCR was the method, and the copy in TCRdb shows in-frame clones only, minus some. The sample has about 68,000 clones, 92% seen once. This sequence originates from a female donor in good health, enrolled as a control in a pregnancy study. The chain is built from TRBV19 and TRBJ1-2, with 9 bases lining up with TRBD1. The material sequenced was peripheral blood, taken in the second trimester of pregnancy. In nucleotides, the CDR3 is TGTGCCAGTAGTATATCTCGCAGACAGGGGGTGAAGGGCTACACCTTC. It encodes CASSISRRQGVKGYTF. Full variable domain (missing parts from reference TRBV19 and TRBJ1-2): DGGITQSPKYLFRKEGQNVTLSCEQNLNHDAMYWYRQDPGQGLRLIYYSQIVNDFQKGDIAEGYSVSREKKESFPLTVTSAQKNPTAFYLCASSISRRQGVKGYTFGSGTRLTVV.